The sequence of this TCR beta chain was determined in a study of T-cell reconstitution after alpha-beta-depleted transplantation in children. This clonotype was seen repeatedly, ten times or more. The TCRbeta library incorporated unique molecular identifiers. MiXCR was run by TCRdb on the PCR reads, yielding one entry per CDR3 protein. In the table there are about 460,000 distinct CDR3 sequences, 9.5% to 12% of which are singletons. This sample comprised PBMCs, mostly from graft donor cells, obtained 180 days after TCRalphabeta/CD19-depleted stem cell transplant. This TCR derives from a female patient aged 2-10 years who had a stem cell transplant for aplastic anemia, so the T cells may come from the graft donor.

CDR3 sequence reads: CASSFSGGSYNEQFF. The CDR3 DNA is TGTGCCAGCAGCTTTAGCGGAGGCTCCTACAATGAGCAGTTCTTC. This chain uses TRBV7-3 with TRBJ2-1; TRBD2 might be the D (6 bases). CDR1 and CDR2 (germline): SGHTA, FQGTGA. There are 15 residues in the CDR3. V was trimmed by 3 bases and J by 0 bases, leaving 9 bases between them.